One and the same sample provided the 3 T cell receptor beta chains below, sequenced in a study of Ad26.COV2.S vaccination and SARS-CoV-2 variants. This table comes from immunoSEQ multiplex PCR, and its TCRdb copy is limited to in-frame clones, with some not included. Among about 350,000 clones listed, around 89% were seen once. Treatment specified: about 20 received Ad26.COV2.S at low or high dose, single or two shots; about 5 received placebo; per-sample allocation not given. It was on day 63 after the first vaccine or placebo injection that samples were taken. The input for sequencing was peripheral blood, taken in a trial of Ad26.COV2.S vaccine versus placebo. The receptors derive from a person aged 18-60 years who received the Ad26.COV2.S COVID-19 vaccine or a placebo.

This sequence joins TRBV12-3 or TRBV12-4 and TRBJ2-1; no clear D gene. The germline V and J ends were trimmed by 5 bases and 4 bases, with 9 bases remaining between them. The CDR3 contains 13 residues. Here the CDR3 DNA reads TGTGCCAGCAGTCCCGGACGATACAATGAGCAGTTCTTC. This translates into CASSPGRYNEQFF.

This chain links TRBV4-1 with TRBJ1-4; D gene uncertain. The V gene's germline CDR1 is MGHRA and CDR2 YSYEKL. This CDR3 has 12 amino acids. Trimming stripped 4 bases from V and 8 bases from J, with 8 bases between. The CDR3 sequence is CASSPEKEKLFF. The DNA for the CDR3 is TGCGCCAGCAGCCCCGAGAAGGAAAAACTGTTTTTT.

The V call is TRBV19, the J call TRBJ2-3, with 8 nucleotides matching TRBD1. Germline-derived CDR1 and CDR2 are LNHDA and SQIVND (reference sequence). V lost 4 bases to trimming and J lost 3 bases; unmatched junction nucleotides: 3. The CDR3 runs 14 residues. The CDR3 region is CASSTGGSTDTQYF. CDR3 nucleotide sequence: TGTGCCAGTAGTACAGGGGGCAGTACAGATACGCAGTATTTT. Drawing the rest from reference TRBV19 and TRBJ2-3, the complete variable domain is DGGITQSPKYLFRKEGQNVTLSCEQNLNHDAMYWYRQDPGQGLRLIYYSQIVNDFQKGDIAEGYSVSREKKESFPLTVTSAQKNPTAFYLCASSTGGSTDTQYFGPGTRLTVL.